The 16 T cell receptor beta chains listed next were all sequenced from one sample in a study of cytomegalovirus exposure and HLA in healthy donors. Researchers ran the PCR with 60 Vbeta and 13 Jbeta primers. Only in-frame clones appear in the TCRdb table, and some are missing; sequencing was by immunoSEQ multiplex PCR. This repertoire shows about 150,000 clones, about 80% found once; its top ten account for about 5.6%. Sequencing was done on a sample of PBMCs. The receptors derive from a man under 40 in good health and CMV-seropositive.

This clone was counted a single time. The chain couples TRBV28 to TRBJ1-2; 9 bases are shared with TRBD1. CDR1 is MDHEN and CDR2 is SYDVKM in the germline V gene. CDR3 length: 15 amino acids. The J segment lost 7 bases and the V segment lost 4 bases, leaving 10 bases of the junction unmatched. The CDR3 sequence is CASSSTGTGKSGYTF. CDR3 bases: TGTGCCAGCAGTTCCACCGGGACAGGGAAGAGTGGCTACACCTTC.

This clone came up once. The chain recombines TRBV7-9 with TRBJ2-5; D is uncertain. The CDR3 covers 12 residues. V shed 4 bases and J shed 5 bases, with 8 bases lying between them. Germline-derived CDR1 and CDR2 are SEHNR and FQNEAQ (reference sequence). The CDR3 loop reads CASSYTIETQYF. In DNA form, the CDR3 reads TGTGCCAGCAGCTATACAATTGAGACCCAGTACTTC.

The chain employs TRBV25-1 and TRBJ1-1, with D tentatively TRBD1 (5 bases). Between the trimmed V and J ends, which lost 4 bases and 0 bases, there was a span of 12 bases. The CDR3 has 15 residues. Germline CDR1 is MGHDK and CDR2 is SYGVNS. The DNA of the CDR3 is TGTGCCAGCAGTGCAAACAGGCGTATGAACACTGAAGCTTTCTTT. It encodes CASSANRRMNTEAFF.

This clone was counted a single time. This chain connects TRBV28 to TRBJ2-6, with 7 positions matching TRBD1. CDR1 and CDR2 (germline): MDHEN, SYDVKM. The CDR3 length is 17 residues. Trimming cost V 10 bases and J 0 bases; bases outside gene matches: 12. The CDR3 sequence is CATKGAGSGSGANVLTF. In DNA, the CDR3 is TGTGCCACCAAGGGGGCAGGGTCGGGCTCTGGGGCCAACGTCCTGACTTTC.

This chain connects TRBV19 to TRBJ2-2, with no clear D. Deletions cut 1 base from V and 2 bases from J, with 5 bases between. Per the germline V gene, CDR1 is LNHDA and CDR2 is SQIVND (reference sequence). The CDR3 length is 14 residues. The CDR3 region is CASSIGPNTGELFF. In DNA form, the CDR3 reads TGTGCCAGTAGTATAGGGCCTAACACCGGGGAGCTGTTTTTT.

This clone was found once. This chain uses TRBV5-1 with TRBJ2-5; weak D call: TRBD2 (5 bases). V lost 4 bases and J 2 bases, leaving 15 bases between the germline ends. This CDR3 is 15 amino acids long. In germline, CDR1 is SGHRS, CDR2 YFSETQ. CDR3 protein: CASSVETNRQETQYF. The CDR3 bases are TGCGCCAGCAGCGTGGAGACTAATAGACAAGAGACCCAGTACTTC.

This chain connects TRBV4-2 to TRBJ1-1; 7 bases align to TRBD1. Germline-derived CDR1 and CDR2 are LGHNA and YNFKEQ. With V trimmed by 0 bases and J by 2 bases, 6 bases remained unmatched. The CDR3 totals 16 residues. This CDR3 reads CASSQEIGQANTEAFF. DNA of the CDR3: TGTGCCAGCAGCCAAGAAATCGGACAGGCAAACACTGAAGCTTTCTTT.

This clone was detected only once. The gene calls are TRBV30 and TRBJ1-6, with D perhaps matching TRBD1 (6 bases). Trimming pared 4 bases from V and 7 bases from J, leaving 11 bases between. The CDR3 contains 13 residues. CDR1 and CDR2 (germline): GTSNPN, SVGIG (reference sequence). The CDR3 nucleotides are TGTGCCTGGAACGCAGGGGCAAATTCACCCCTCCACTTT. Translating it yields CAWNAGANSPLHF.

The chain employs TRBV2 and TRBJ1-5; 7 nucleotides line up with TRBD1. This CDR3 spans 13 amino acids. Germline V gene lookup returns CDR1 SNHLY and CDR2 FYNNEI. V shed 7 bases and J 5 bases; nucleotides not matched to a gene: 5. The CDR3 DNA reads as TGTGCCAGCAATGGGGGACAGTATCAGCCCCAGCATTTT. The encoded protein is CASNGGQYQPQHF. Together with reference TRBV2 and TRBJ1-5, the CDR3 gives the full variable domain: EPEVTQTPSHQVTQMGQEVILRCVPISNHLYFYWYRQILGQKVEFLVSFYNNEISEKSEIFDDQFSVERPDGSNFTLKIRSTKLEDSAMYFCASNGGQYQPQHFGDGTRLSIL.

This sequence joins TRBV6-1 and TRBJ1-4; D gene unclear. V was clipped by 2 bases and J by 13 bases, with 14 bases between them. The CDR3 is 13 amino acids. Germline V gene data show CDR1 as MNHNS and CDR2 as SASEGT. The CDR3 DNA reads as TGTGCCAGCAGTGAAATGAACGCCGGGGTACTGTTTTTT. It codes for CASSEMNAGVLFF.

This chain joins TRBV28 and TRBJ1-1, with a possible D match to TRBD1 (5 bases). The CDR3 sequence is 11 residues long. Trimming took 6 bases from V and 8 from J, leaving 10 bases between them. Germline CDR1 MDHEN, CDR2 SYDVKM. CDR3 nucleotides: TGTGCCAGCAGGCAGACAGTAGAAGCTTTCTTT. Translation: CASRQTVEAFF.

J is TRBJ1-2 and V is TRBV13, with TRBD1 as a possible D gene (5 bases). CDR1 and CDR2 (germline): PRHDT, FYEKMQ (reference sequence). V gave up 4 bases and J gave up 0 bases, with 15 bases separating them. The CDR3 spans 16 residues. As DNA, the CDR3 is TGTGCCAGCAGCTCGCCAGGGATTTCTTCTAACTATGGCTACACCTTC. Translated: CASSSPGISSNYGYTF.

The chain uses TRBV10-3 and TRBJ2-2; D possibly corresponds to TRBD1 (5 bases). The germline V gene has CDR1 ENHRY and CDR2 SYGVKD. V dropped 6 bases and J dropped 0 bases, with 8 bases sitting between them. This CDR3 has 14 residues. This CDR3 is CAISPDTNTGELFF. The CDR3 nucleotides read TGTGCCATCAGCCCGGACACGAACACCGGGGAGCTGTTTTTT.

This sequence joins TRBV18 and TRBJ1-5, with D possibly TRBD1 on 6 matching bases. Germline V gene data show CDR1 as KGHSH and CDR2 as LQKENI. The ends were cut back, 5 bases at V and 0 bases at J, with 8 bases in the middle. The CDR3 runs 14 residues. The CDR3 nucleotides are TGTGCCAGCTCAGACAGGAATAGCAATCAGCCCCAGCATTTT. This sequence encodes CASSDRNSNQPQHF.

V and J are TRBV27 and TRBJ1-6; 8 nucleotides match TRBD1. The CDR3 is 15 residues long. Germline values: CDR1 MNHEY, CDR2 SMNVEV (reference sequence). The V segment lost 4 bases and the J segment 7 bases; nucleotides outside the gene matches: 6. As DNA, the CDR3 is TGTGCCAGCAGTTCCTGGACAGGGTTAAATTCACCCCTCCACTTT. This codes for CASSSWTGLNSPLHF.

The chain is built from TRBV5-1 and TRBJ1-2, with D possibly being TRBD1 (6 bases). Looked up from germline, CDR1 is SGHRS and CDR2 is YFSETQ. The CDR3 is 14 residues long. V was pared by 3 bases and J by 1 base, with 10 bases between. This CDR3 is CASSSTGFNYGYTF. The CDR3 coding sequence is TGCGCCAGCAGCTCCACAGGGTTTAACTATGGCTACACCTTC.